The 6 T cell receptor beta chains reported below all come from one sample, sequenced in a study of T cells in Graves' hyperthyroidism and ophthalmopathy. The investigators amplified TCR beta CDR3 regions from RNA transcripts. Researchers ran a first-round RT-PCR on the TCR CDR3 using the HTBI primer set. Using its own MiXCR run on the multiplex PCR reads, TCRdb lists one record per CDR3 protein. This table has under 300,000 distinct CDR3 sequences, 13% to 15% appearing once. The specimen sequenced was blood. The receptors originated from a woman in her fifties or sixties with Graves' hyperthyroidism that later progressed to Graves' ophthalmopathy.

This clonotype was seen repeatedly, ten times or more. CDR3 bases: TGTGCCAGCAGCCAATTCGACGGACCGAGGGGAAACACCATATATTTT. This sequence encodes CASSQFDGPRGNTIYF. This sequence joins TRBV28 and TRBJ1-3; D call uncertain. The V gene lost 6 bases and the J gene lost 4 bases, with 19 bases spanning the gap. The germline CDR1 and CDR2 sequences are MDHEN and SYDVKM. The CDR3 has 16 residues.

This clonotype was detected only a few times. One junction end disagrees with the germline gene, perhaps due to a read error. This chain joins TRBV7-7 and TRBJ2-2; tentatively, D is TRBD2 (5 bases). This CDR3 has 13 residues. The germline V gene has CDR1 SSHAT and CDR2 FNYEAQ (reference sequence). The CDR3 sequence is CASSLALYGELFF. In nucleotides, the CDR3 is TGTGCTAGCAGCTTAGCGCTTTACGGCGAGCTGTTTTTT.

This clonotype appeared many times. The chain couples TRBV7-9 to TRBJ2-6, with D unclear. Trimming left V 2 bases short and J 4 bases short, with 3 bases between. In germline, CDR1 is SEHNR, CDR2 FQNEAQ (reference sequence). The CDR3 runs to 13 residues. Written as DNA, the CDR3 is TGTGCCAGCAGCTTACAGGGGGCCAACGTCCTGACTTTC. It yields the protein CASSLQGANVLTF.

The rearrangement joins TRBV19 to TRBJ2-1; 8 bases fit TRBD2. Trimming at V came to 6 bases and at J to 8 bases, leaving 6 bases not matched to a gene. The germline CDR1 and CDR2 sequences are LNHDA and SQIVND (reference sequence). The CDR3 consists of 13 residues. The CDR3 sequence is CASRPGLGDEQFF. CDR3 nucleotide sequence: TGTGCCAGTAGACCGGGACTAGGCGATGAGCAGTTCTTC.

This clonotype was detected only a few times. V is TRBV13 and J is TRBJ1-3; D remains unclear. Per germline, CDR1 PRHDT and CDR2 FYEKMQ (reference sequence). The V end was cut by 4 bases, the J end by 0 bases, with 16 bases between. There are 17 residues in the CDR3. The CDR3 DNA reads as TGTGCCAGCAGCTCTGTCTTCTCGGGGAGCTCTGGAAACACCATATATTTT. It specifies CASSSVFSGSSGNTIYF. The entire variable domain, with the rest obtained from reference TRBV13 and TRBJ1-3, is as follows: AAGVIQSPRHLIKEKRETATLKCYPIPRHDTVYWYQQGPGQDPQFLISFYEKMQSDKGSIPDRFSAQQFSDYHSELNMSSLELGDSALYFCASSSVFSGSSGNTIYFGEGSWLTVV.

This clonotype was counted ten times or more. V usage is TRBV28 and J usage is TRBJ2-4, with TRBD1 as a possible D gene (5 bases). CDR1 and CDR2 (germline): MDHEN, SYDVKM. The V gene lost 8 bases and the J gene lost 6 bases, with 20 bases spanning the gap. The CDR3 extends over 15 amino acids. This CDR3 reads CASRIGRARGNIQYF. The CDR3 DNA reads as TGTGCCAGCCGTATCGGGCGAGCAAGGGGAAACATTCAGTACTTC.